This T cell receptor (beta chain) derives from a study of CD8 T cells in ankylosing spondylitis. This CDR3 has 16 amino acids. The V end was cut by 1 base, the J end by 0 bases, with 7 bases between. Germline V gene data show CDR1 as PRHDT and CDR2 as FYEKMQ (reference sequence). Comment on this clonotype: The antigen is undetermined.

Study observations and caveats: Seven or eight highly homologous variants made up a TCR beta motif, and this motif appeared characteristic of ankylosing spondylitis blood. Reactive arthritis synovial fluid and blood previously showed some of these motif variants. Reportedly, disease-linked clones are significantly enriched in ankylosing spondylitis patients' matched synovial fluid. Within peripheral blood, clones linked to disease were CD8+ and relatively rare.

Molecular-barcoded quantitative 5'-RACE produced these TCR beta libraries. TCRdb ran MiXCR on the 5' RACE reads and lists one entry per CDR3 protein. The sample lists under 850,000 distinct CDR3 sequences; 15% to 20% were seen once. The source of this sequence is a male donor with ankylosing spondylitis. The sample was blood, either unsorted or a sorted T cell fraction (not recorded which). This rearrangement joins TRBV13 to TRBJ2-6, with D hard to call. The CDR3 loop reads CASSLDSFSGANVLTF. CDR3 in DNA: TGTGCCAGCAGCTTAGACAGTTTCTCTGGGGCCAACGTCCTGACTTTC.